This entry describes one TCR beta chain. The sample comes from a study of T cells in Graves' hyperthyroidism and ophthalmopathy. The source material, RNA transcripts, was used to amplify TCR beta CDR3 regions. During a first-round RT-PCR of the TCR CDR3, the HTBI primer set was used. MiXCR, applied by TCRdb to the multiplex PCR reads, yields one record per CDR3 protein. The sample holds about 700,000 distinct CDR3 sequences, approximately 15% seen once. Germline V gives CDR1 SQVTM, CDR2 ANQGSEA. This CDR3 is built from 13 residues. Trimming shortened V by 2 bases and J by 2 bases, and 10 bases separated the two germline ends. Researchers barred patients who had uncontrolled infection, other autoimmune disease, pregnancy or lactation. Each diagnosis was grounded in clinical symptoms, serum thyroxine and TRAb, thyroid ultrasound, and orbital computed tomography. PBMCs were obtained from 9 to 10 ml fresh peripheral blood.

Sequenced material: blood. This TCR was recovered from a young woman with Graves' hyperthyroidism. V is TRBV29-1 and J is TRBJ2-7; D is ambiguous. CDR3 loop: CSVEPLATYEQYF. CDR3 bases: TGCAGCGTTGAACCCTTGGCCACCTACGAGCAGTACTTC.